Presented here are 27 T cell receptor beta chains from one specimen sequenced in a study of spatial heterogeneity in lung cancer. Each CDR3 protein is one row after TCRdb ran MiXCR on the 5' RACE reads. This table holds 55,000 to 75,000 distinct CDR3 sequences, approximately 8% found once. The time point: sample taken at primary tumor resection. Material for sequencing was whole RNA from tumor, nontumor lung or frozen PBMC, left unsorted. The input for sequencing was PBMCs, taken at surgery. These receptors came from a female donor with early-stage non-small cell lung cancer.

This clonotype is judged medium-sized (0.01 to 0.1%). V and J are TRBV5-1 and TRBJ2-3, with 7 nucleotides matching TRBD1. The CDR3 runs to 17 residues. From germline, CDR1 is SGHRS and CDR2 YFSETQ. With V trimmed by 4 bases and J by 6 bases, 17 bases remained unmatched. The CDR3 loop is CASSLGSRGQRADTQYF. In DNA, the CDR3 is TGCGCCAGCAGCCTAGGCTCGAGGGGACAGAGGGCGGATACGCAGTATTTT.

The chain couples TRBV9 to TRBJ1-6, with TRBD1 identical over 8 bases. V lost 4 bases and J lost 9; bases outside the gene matches: 6. CDR1 and CDR2 from the germline V gene are SGDLS and YYNGEE. The length of the CDR3 is 14 residues. CDR3 sequence (DNA): TGTGCCAGCAGCCGGACAGGGTCGGCTTCACCCCTCCACTTT. Translation gives CASSRTGSASPLHF.

The V call is TRBV29-1, the J call TRBJ2-5; 7 nucleotides align to TRBD1. Germline V CDR1 and CDR2: SQVTM, ANQGSEA. After removal of 8 bases from V and 2 bases from J, the junction contained 14 bases not matched to a gene. The CDR3 totals 15 residues. The CDR3 nucleotides read TGCAGCTCAGGAAACAGGGGCCCGGGGCAAGAGACCCAGTACTTC. Translation: CSSGNRGPGQETQYF. The full variable domain, with the rest looked up from reference TRBV29-1 and TRBJ2-5, is SAVISQKPSRDICQRGTSLTIQCQVDSQVTMMFWYRQQPGQSLTLIATANQGSEATYESGFVIDKFPISRPNLTFSTLTVSNMSPEDSSIYLCSSGNRGPGQETQYFGPGTRLLVL.

At least ten counts were recorded for this clonotype. The CDR3 region is CASSLGARYTF. For the CDR3, the DNA is TGTGCCAGCAGTTTAGGAGCGCGGTACACCTTC. The V call is TRBV12-3 or TRBV12-4, the J call TRBJ1-2; D remains ambiguous. This CDR3 has 11 residues. V was shortened by 1 base and J by 11 bases, with 8 bases between the two germline ends.

This clonotype was picked up a small number of times. The rearrangement joins TRBV5-4 to TRBJ2-7; 7 nucleotides align to TRBD2. The CDR3 runs to 15 residues. The germline V gene encodes CDR1 SGHNT and CDR2 YYREEE (reference sequence). The V gene end was trimmed by 4 bases and the J gene end by 1 base; junction bases not matched to a gene: 8. Here the CDR3 reads CASSPAGRPSYEQYV. For the CDR3, the DNA is TGTGCCAGCAGCCCGGCCGGGAGGCCTTCCTACGAGCAGTACGTC.

The rearrangement uses TRBV12-3 or TRBV12-4 and TRBJ2-1, with 11 bases that match TRBD2. V lost 4 bases and J lost 8; bases outside the gene matches: 1. This CDR3 is 13 amino acids long. CDR3 in amino acids: CASSSGLADEQFF. DNA for the CDR3: TGTGCCAGCAGTTCGGGACTAGCGGATGAGCAGTTCTTC.

Ten or more counts support this clonotype. The chain recombines TRBV7-2 with TRBJ1-4, with D hard to call. There are 16 residues in the CDR3. Germline V gene lookup returns CDR1 SGHTA and CDR2 FQGNSA. Deletions cut 5 bases from V and 8 bases from J, with 21 bases between. CDR3 in DNA: TGTGCCAGCAGCCCAGCCTTTCAAGGGAAGCGGGAAAAACTGTTTTTT. Amino acid sequence: CASSPAFQGKREKLFF.

In its sample, this clonotype was seen many times. CDR3 amino acids: CASRWTAPSSYEQYV. CDR3 in DNA: TGTGCCAGCAGATGGACAGCCCCGAGCTCCTACGAGCAGTACGTC. This chain uses TRBV3-1 with TRBJ2-7; TRBD1 is a possible D gene (6 bases). CDR3 length: 15 amino acids. Germline V gene data show CDR1 as LGHDT and CDR2 as YNNKEL (reference sequence). The ends were cut back, 6 bases at V and 0 bases at J, with 15 bases in the middle.

This clonotype was counted once. The CDR3: CASSQRASGIPSSYEQYF. The DNA of the CDR3 is TGTGCCAGCAGCCAAAGGGCTAGCGGGATACCCAGCTCCTACGAGCAGTACTTC. V usage is TRBV3-1 and J usage is TRBJ2-7; 9 nucleotides match TRBD2. V shed 2 bases and J 0 bases; nucleotides not matched to a gene: 11. Germline V gives CDR1 LGHDT, CDR2 YNNKEL (reference sequence). The CDR3 spans 18 residues.

The DNA for the CDR3 is TGTGCCAGCAGCCAAACTACTAGCGGTCTACGCTACGAGCAGTACTTC. Its protein is CASSQTTSGLRYEQYF. The chain combines TRBV3-1 with TRBJ2-7, with 8 nucleotides matching TRBD2. The CDR3 has 16 residues. Per the germline V gene, CDR1 is LGHDT and CDR2 is YNNKEL (reference sequence). V dropped 2 bases and J dropped 3; count of bases not matched to a gene: 9.

This clonotype has ten or more counts. V and J are TRBV14 and TRBJ1-3; D call uncertain. Germline-derived CDR1 and CDR2 are SGHDN and FVKESK. Trimming shortened V by 4 bases and J by 7 bases, and 5 bases separated the two germline ends. The CDR3 runs 11 residues. Here the CDR3 DNA reads TGTGCCAGCAGCCGCATCAACACCATATATTTT. Translating it yields CASSRINTIYF. Full variable domain (missing parts from reference TRBV14 and TRBJ1-3): EAGVTQFPSHSVIEKGQTVTLRCDPISGHDNLYWYRRVMGKEIKFLLHFVKESKQDESGMPNNRFLAERTGGTYSTLKVQPAELEDSGVYFCASSRINTIYFGEGSWLTVV.

This clonotype was observed a few times. The chain combines TRBV20-1 with TRBJ2-4; 7 nucleotides match TRBD2. The germline V gene has CDR1 DFQATT and CDR2 SNEGSKA (reference sequence). V lost 4 bases, J lost 9 bases, and 9 bases stayed unmatched. The CDR3 is 13 residues long. The CDR3 nucleotides are TGCAGTGCTACGTTTGCAGGCGGGGGCATTCAGTACTTC. Protein sequence: CSATFAGGGIQYF.

This clonotype was found a few times. The chain recombines TRBV7-9 with TRBJ2-5; D might be TRBD1 or TRBD2, each matching 5 bases. The CDR3 loop spans 16 amino acids. V lost 5 bases to trimming and J lost 5 bases, with 21 bases between them. Germline V gene data show CDR1 as SEHNR and CDR2 as FQNEAQ (reference sequence). CDR3 bases: TGTGCCAGCAGCCTTCCCCGGGACGCTGGGCGGGAGACCCAGTACTTC. The encoded protein is CASSLPRDAGRETQYF.

There are a few counts of this clonotype. The chain is built from TRBV28 and TRBJ2-2; no clear D gene. The germline V gene encodes CDR1 MDHEN and CDR2 SYDVKM. The V and J ends lost 6 bases and 0 bases respectively, with 5 bases between them. CDR3 size: 13 residues. CDR3 protein: CASRPSNTGELFF. The CDR3 DNA sequence: TGTGCCAGCAGGCCCTCGAACACCGGGGAGCTGTTTTTT.

This clonotype was detected ten times or more. The chain is built from TRBV10-2 and TRBJ2-2; D unclear. From germline, CDR1 is WSHSY and CDR2 SAAADI. Trimming stripped 0 bases from V and 0 bases from J, with 5 bases between. This CDR3 is 15 amino acids long. In DNA form, the CDR3 reads TGCGCCAGCAGTGAGTCAACCCCGAACACCGGGGAGCTGTTTTTT. It specifies CASSESTPNTGELFF.

This chain connects TRBV2 to TRBJ2-1; 10 bases are shared with TRBD1. V trimming: 4 bases; J trimming: 7 bases; junction bases outside the gene matches: 1. This CDR3 has 13 amino acids. Germline assignment: CDR1 SNHLY and CDR2 FYNNEI. The CDR3 reads CASSGTGGNEQFF. In DNA form, the CDR3 reads TGTGCCAGCAGTGGGACAGGGGGGAATGAGCAGTTCTTC.

This clonotype was seen a handful of times. This chain links TRBV23-1 with TRBJ2-6, with TRBD1 matching over 9 bases. TRBV23-1 is an ORF, with its function uncertain. After removal of 6 bases from V and 2 bases from J, the junction contained 11 bases not matched to a gene. The CDR3 is 18 amino acids. The CDR3 spells CASSRGRDRVPGANVLTF. CDR3 DNA sequence: TGCGCCAGCAGCCGTGGCCGGGACAGGGTCCCTGGGGCCAACGTCCTGACTTTC.

This clonotype was observed a handful of times. The chain combines TRBV27 with TRBJ1-1; D gene uncertain. Trimming left V 1 base short and J 1 base short, with 10 bases between. Germline CDR1 is MNHEY and CDR2 is SMNVEV (reference sequence). The CDR3 extends over 15 amino acids. In nucleotides, the CDR3 is TGTGCCAGCAGTTTATTCCCGAATGGGAACACTGAAGCTTTCTTT. Protein: CASSLFPNGNTEAFF.

In this sample, this clonotype turned up many times. V is TRBV27 and J is TRBJ2-2, with 9 bases fitting TRBD2. The germline gives CDR1 MNHEY, CDR2 SMNVEV (reference sequence). After removal of 5 bases from V and 1 base from J, the junction contained 14 bases not matched to a gene. The CDR3 contains 19 residues. CDR3 residues: CASSPLYLSGRGNTGELFF. For the CDR3, the DNA is TGTGCCAGCAGTCCCCTCTACCTTAGCGGGAGAGGGAACACCGGGGAGCTGTTTTTT.

The table lists this clonotype with many counts. The chain combines TRBV27 with TRBJ1-6, with a possible D match to TRBD1 (6 bases). In germline, CDR1 is MNHEY, CDR2 SMNVEV (reference sequence). This CDR3 is 18 amino acids long. V was trimmed by 6 bases and J by 3 bases, leaving 21 bases between them. CDR3 DNA sequence: TGTGCCAGCAGCTTCACAGGGCCTCAAAGCAGCTATAATTCACCCCTCCACTTT. This gives the protein CASSFTGPQSSYNSPLHF.

V usage is TRBV19 and J usage is TRBJ2-7, with 10 bases identical to TRBD1. V shed 6 bases and J 7 bases; nucleotides not matched to a gene: 9. The CDR3 extends over 14 amino acids. Germline V gene data show CDR1 as LNHDA and CDR2 as SQIVND (reference sequence). The CDR3: CASSRRQGAREQYF. The CDR3 bases are TGTGCCAGTAGCCGTCGACAGGGGGCGAGGGAGCAGTACTTC.

This clonotype has a handful of counts. This chain links TRBV12-3 or TRBV12-4 with TRBJ1-5; 7 positions match TRBD1. The CDR3 extends over 16 amino acids. The junction had 9 bases not matched to a gene; V was cut back by 1 base and J by 6 bases. CDR3 bases: TGTGCCAGCAGTTTAGGTCGGGGGACAGCCGGTCAGCCCCAGCATTTT. It is translated as CASSLGRGTAGQPQHF.

The V and J genes are TRBV5-1 and TRBJ2-7, with D tentatively TRBD1 (6 bases). The CDR3 runs to 12 residues. Germline V lookup: CDR1 SGHRS, CDR2 YFSETQ. V was shortened by 4 bases and J by 4 bases, with 9 bases between the two germline ends. CDR3: CASSTQGYEQYF. DNA for the CDR3: TGCGCCAGCAGCACCCAGGGGTACGAGCAGTACTTC. The full variable domain, with the rest looked up from reference TRBV5-1 and TRBJ2-7, is KAGVTQTPRYLIKTRGQQVTLSCSPISGHRSVSWYQQTPGQGLQFLFEYFSETQRNKGNFPGRFSGRQFSNSRSEMNVSTLELGDSALYLCASSTQGYEQYFGPGTRLTVT.

This clonotype was observed a handful of times. V gene TRBV19 combines with J gene TRBJ2-3, with D perhaps matching TRBD1 (6 bases). V was pared by 3 bases and J by 6 bases, with 13 bases between. The CDR3 runs 14 residues. Germline lookup yields CDR1 LNHDA and CDR2 SQIVND (reference sequence). CDR3 DNA: TGTGCCAGTAGTATCGGCACAGGGATTGATACGCAGTATTTT. Residues: CASSIGTGIDTQYF.

The chain recombines TRBV7-9 with TRBJ2-5; tentatively, D is TRBD1 (5 bases). Germline CDR1 reads SEHNR; CDR2 reads FQNEAQ (reference sequence). Between the trimmed V and J ends, which lost 3 bases and 2 bases, there was a span of 13 bases. This CDR3 is built from 15 residues. In nucleotides, the CDR3 is TGTGCCAGCAGCTTGGGGATGGGGCTGCAAGAGACCCAGTACTTC. This sequence encodes CASSLGMGLQETQYF.

The sample holds a few counts of this clonotype. CDR3 in DNA: TGTGCCAGCAGCGGGGGGTTCACAGATACGCAGTATTTT. Encoded protein: CASSGGFTDTQYF. This rearrangement joins TRBV3-1 to TRBJ2-3; a possible D gene is TRBD2 (6 bases). V lost 5 bases to trimming and J lost 2 bases, with 8 bases between them. The CDR3 is made up of 13 amino acids. Germline CDR1 is LGHDT and CDR2 is YNNKEL (reference sequence).

The chain is built from TRBV28 and TRBJ1-5; D perhaps matches TRBD1 (5 bases). The germline V and J ends were trimmed by 8 bases and 2 bases, with 10 bases remaining between them. CDR3 length: 13 residues. Per germline, CDR1 MDHEN and CDR2 SYDVKM. CDR3 nucleotides: TGTGCCAGCCGTGACAGCGGCAATCAGCCCCAGCATTTT. Protein sequence: CASRDSGNQPQHF.